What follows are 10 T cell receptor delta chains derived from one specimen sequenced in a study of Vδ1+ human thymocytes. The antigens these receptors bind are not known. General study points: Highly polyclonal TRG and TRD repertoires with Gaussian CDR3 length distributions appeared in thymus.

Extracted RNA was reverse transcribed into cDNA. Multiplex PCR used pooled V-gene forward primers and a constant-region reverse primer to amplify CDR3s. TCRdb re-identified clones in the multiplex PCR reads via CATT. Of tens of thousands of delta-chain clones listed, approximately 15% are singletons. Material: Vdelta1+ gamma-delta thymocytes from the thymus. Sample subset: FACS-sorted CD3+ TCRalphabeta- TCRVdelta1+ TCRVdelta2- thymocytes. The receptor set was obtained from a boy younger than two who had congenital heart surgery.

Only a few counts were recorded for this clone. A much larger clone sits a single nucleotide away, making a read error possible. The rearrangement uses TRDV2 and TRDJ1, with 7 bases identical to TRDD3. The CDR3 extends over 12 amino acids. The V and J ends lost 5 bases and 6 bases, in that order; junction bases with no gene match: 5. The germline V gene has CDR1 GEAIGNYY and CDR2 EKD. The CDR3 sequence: CACGNWGHKLIF. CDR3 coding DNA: TGTGCCTGTGGCAACTGGGGCCATAAACTCATCTTT.

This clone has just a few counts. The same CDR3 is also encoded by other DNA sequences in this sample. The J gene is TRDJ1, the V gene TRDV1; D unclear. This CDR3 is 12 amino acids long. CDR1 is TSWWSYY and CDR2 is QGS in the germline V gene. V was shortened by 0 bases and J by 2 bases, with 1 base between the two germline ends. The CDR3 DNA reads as TGTGCTCTTGGGGAACTGACCGATAAACTCATCTTT. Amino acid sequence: CALGELTDKLIF.

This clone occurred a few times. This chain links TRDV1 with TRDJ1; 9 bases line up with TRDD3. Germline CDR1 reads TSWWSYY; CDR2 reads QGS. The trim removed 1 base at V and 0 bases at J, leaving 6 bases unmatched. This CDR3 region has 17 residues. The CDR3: CALGERRWGINTDKLIF. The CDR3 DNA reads TGTGCTCTTGGGGAACGGCGCTGGGGGATCAACACCGATAAACTCATCTTT.

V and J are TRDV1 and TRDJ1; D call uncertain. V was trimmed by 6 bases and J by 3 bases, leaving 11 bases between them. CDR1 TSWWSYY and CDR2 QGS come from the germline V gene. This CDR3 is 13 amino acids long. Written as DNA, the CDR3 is TGTGCTCTTGGCCGTAGTTCCCCCGATAAACTCATCTTT. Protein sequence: CALGRSSPDKLIF.

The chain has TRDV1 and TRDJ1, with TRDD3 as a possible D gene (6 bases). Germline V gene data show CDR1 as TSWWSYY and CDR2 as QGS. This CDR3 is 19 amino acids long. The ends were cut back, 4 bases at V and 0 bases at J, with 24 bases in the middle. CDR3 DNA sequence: TGTGCTCTTGGGGTCGGTTCCCCTGCAACTGGGACGTACACCGATAAACTCATCTTT. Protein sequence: CALGVGSPATGTYTDKLIF.

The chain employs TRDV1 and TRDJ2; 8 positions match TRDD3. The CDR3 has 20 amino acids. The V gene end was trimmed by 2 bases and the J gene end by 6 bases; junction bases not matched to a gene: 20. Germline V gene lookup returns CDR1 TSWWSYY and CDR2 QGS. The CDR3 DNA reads TGTGCTCTTGGGGAATGGGCTTTTCTGGGGGACGCTCTACGGGCAGCACAACTCTTCTTT. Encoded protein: CALGEWAFLGDALRAAQLFF.

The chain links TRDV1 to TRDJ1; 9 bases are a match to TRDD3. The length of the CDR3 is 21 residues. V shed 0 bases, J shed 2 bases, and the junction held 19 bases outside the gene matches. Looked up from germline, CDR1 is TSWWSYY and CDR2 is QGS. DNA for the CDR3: TGTGCTCTTGGGGAACTGGTCCTCTCCCGTACTGGGGGACGATATACCGATAAACTCATCTTT. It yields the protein CALGELVLSRTGGRYTDKLIF.

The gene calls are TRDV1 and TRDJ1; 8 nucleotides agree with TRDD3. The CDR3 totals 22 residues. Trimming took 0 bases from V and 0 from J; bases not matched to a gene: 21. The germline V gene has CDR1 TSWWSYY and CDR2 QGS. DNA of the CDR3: TGTGCTCTTGGGGAACTCCTTCCCAGTTCGTGGGGGATTCTTACGTACACCGATAAACTCATCTTT. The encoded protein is CALGELLPSSWGILTYTDKLIF.

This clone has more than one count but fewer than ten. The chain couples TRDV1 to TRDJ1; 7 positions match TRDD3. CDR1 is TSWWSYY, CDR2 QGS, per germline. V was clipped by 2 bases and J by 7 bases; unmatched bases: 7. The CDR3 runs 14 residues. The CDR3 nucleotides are TGTGCTCTTGGGGAATTGGGGGACCTCCGTAAACTCATCTTT. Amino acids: CALGELGDLRKLIF.

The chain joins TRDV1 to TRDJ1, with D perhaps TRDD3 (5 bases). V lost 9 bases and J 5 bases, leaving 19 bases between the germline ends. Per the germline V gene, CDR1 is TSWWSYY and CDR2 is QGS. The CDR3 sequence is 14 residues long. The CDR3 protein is CALYEGRAGDKLIF. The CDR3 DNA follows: TGTGCTCTCTACGAGGGTCGGGCTGGGGATAAACTCATCTTT.